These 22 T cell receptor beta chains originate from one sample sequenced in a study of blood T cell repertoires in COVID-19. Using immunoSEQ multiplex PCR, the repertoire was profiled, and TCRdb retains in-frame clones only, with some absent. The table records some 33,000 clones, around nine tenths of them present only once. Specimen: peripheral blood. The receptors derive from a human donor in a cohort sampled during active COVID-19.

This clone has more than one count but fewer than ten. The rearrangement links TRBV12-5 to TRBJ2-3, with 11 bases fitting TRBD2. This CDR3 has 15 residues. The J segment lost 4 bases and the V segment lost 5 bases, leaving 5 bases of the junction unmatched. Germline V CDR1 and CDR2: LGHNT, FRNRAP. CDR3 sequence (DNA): TGTGCTAGTGGTAAGGGACTAGCGGCTCCAGATACGCAGTATTTT. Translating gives CASGKGLAAPDTQYF.

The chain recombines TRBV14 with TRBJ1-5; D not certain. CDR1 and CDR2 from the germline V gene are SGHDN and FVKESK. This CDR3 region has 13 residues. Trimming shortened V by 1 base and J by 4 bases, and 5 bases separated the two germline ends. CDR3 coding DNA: TGTGCCAGCAGCCAAGGAGCTAATCAGCCCCAGCATTTT. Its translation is CASSQGANQPQHF.

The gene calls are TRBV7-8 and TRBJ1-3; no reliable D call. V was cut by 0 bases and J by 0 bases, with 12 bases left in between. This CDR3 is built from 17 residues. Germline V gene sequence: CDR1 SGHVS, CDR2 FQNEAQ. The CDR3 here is CASSLAPTGISGNTIYF. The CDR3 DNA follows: TGTGCCAGCAGCTTAGCGCCCACCGGGATCTCTGGAAACACCATATATTTT.

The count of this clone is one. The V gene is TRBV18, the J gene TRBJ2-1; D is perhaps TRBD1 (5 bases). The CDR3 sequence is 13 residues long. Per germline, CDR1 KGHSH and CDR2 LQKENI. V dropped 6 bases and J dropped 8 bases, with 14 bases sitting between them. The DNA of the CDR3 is TGTGCCAGCTCCGCGGACAAGCGCGATGAGCAGTTCTTC. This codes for CASSADKRDEQFF.

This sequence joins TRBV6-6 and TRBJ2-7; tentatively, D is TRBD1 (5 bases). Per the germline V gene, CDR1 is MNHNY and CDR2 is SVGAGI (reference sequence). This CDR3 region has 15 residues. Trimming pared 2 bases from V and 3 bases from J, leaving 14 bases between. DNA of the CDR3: TGTGCCAGCAGTTACGGTGGACAAACCAACTACGAGCAGTACTTC. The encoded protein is CASSYGGQTNYEQYF.

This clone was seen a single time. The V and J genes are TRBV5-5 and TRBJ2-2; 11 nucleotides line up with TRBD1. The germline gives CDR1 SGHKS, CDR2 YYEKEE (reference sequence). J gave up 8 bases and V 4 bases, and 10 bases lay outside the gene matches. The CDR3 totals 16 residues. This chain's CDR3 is CASSQGQGAFSGELFF. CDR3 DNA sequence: TGTGCCAGCAGCCAAGGACAGGGGGCGTTTTCGGGGGAGCTGTTTTTT.

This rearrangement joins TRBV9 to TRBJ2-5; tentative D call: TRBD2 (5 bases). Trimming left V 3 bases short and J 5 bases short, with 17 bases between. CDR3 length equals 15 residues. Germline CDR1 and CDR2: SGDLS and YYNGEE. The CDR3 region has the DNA TGTGCCAGCAGCGAGGTGGACTCGCCGGCGGAGACCCAGTACTTC. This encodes CASSEVDSPAETQYF. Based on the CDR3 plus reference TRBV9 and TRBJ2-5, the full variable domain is DSGVTQTPKHLITATGQRVTLRCSPRSGDLSVYWYQQSLDQGLQFLIQYYNGEERAKGNILERFSAQQFPDLHSELNLSSLELGDSALYFCASSEVDSPAETQYFGPGTRLLVL.

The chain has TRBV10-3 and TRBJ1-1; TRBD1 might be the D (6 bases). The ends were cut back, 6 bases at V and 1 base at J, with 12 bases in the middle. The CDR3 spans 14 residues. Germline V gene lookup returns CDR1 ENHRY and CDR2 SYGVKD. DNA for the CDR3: TGTGCCATCAGCCCAACAGGGCCGAACACTGAAGCTTTCTTT. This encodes CAISPTGPNTEAFF.

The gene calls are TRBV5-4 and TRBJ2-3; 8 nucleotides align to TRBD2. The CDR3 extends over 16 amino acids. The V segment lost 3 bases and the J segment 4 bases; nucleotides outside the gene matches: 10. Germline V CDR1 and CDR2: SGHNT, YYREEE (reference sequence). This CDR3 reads CASSWRSGGAADTQYF. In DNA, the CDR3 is TGTGCCAGCAGCTGGAGGTCGGGGGGGGCCGCAGATACGCAGTATTTT.

CDR3 sequence: CASIAEPGDTQYF. The CDR3 DNA reads as TGCGCCAGCATAGCGGAACCCGGAGATACGCAGTATTTT. The chain employs TRBV10-1 and TRBJ2-3, with D perhaps TRBD2 (6 bases). The CDR3 spans 13 residues. CDR1 is WNHNN and CDR2 is SYGVQD in the germline V gene (reference sequence). V lost 7 bases and J lost 5, with 13 bases in between.

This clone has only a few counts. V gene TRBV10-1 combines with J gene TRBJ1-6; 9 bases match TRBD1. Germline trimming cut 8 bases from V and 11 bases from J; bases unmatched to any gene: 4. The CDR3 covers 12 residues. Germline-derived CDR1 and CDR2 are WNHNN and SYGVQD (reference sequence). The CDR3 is CASGTGRTPLHF. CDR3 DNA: TGCGCCAGCGGGACAGGGCGAACACCCCTCCACTTT.

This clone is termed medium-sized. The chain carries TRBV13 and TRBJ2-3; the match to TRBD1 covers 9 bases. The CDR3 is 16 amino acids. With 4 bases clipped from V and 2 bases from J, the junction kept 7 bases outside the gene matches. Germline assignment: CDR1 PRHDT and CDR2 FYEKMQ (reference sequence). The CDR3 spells CASSSDTGGTTDTQYF. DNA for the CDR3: TGTGCCAGCAGCTCCGACACAGGGGGCACCACAGATACGCAGTATTTT. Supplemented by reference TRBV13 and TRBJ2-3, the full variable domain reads AAGVIQSPRHLIKEKRETATLKCYPIPRHDTVYWYQQGPGQDPQFLISFYEKMQSDKGSIPDRFSAQQFSDYHSELNMSSLELGDSALYFCASSSDTGGTTDTQYFGPGTRLTVL.

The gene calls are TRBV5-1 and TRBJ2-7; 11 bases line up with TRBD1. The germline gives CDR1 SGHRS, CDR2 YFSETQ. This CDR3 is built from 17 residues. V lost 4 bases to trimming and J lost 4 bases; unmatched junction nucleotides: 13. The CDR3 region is CASSRFWSGTGGYEQYF. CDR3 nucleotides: TGCGCCAGCAGCCGGTTTTGGTCCGGGACAGGGGGGTACGAGCAGTACTTC.

The CDR3 protein is CASSYSRLAGEVGELFF. Written as DNA, the CDR3 is TGTGCCAGCAGTTACTCGAGATTAGCGGGGGAGGTCGGGGAGCTGTTTTTT. The chain combines TRBV6-2 or TRBV6-3 with TRBJ2-2; TRBD2 matches 9 bases. CDR3 length: 17 residues. V shed 0 bases, J shed 7 bases, and the junction held 9 bases outside the gene matches. Germline V gene data show CDR1 as MNHEY and CDR2 as SVGEGT.

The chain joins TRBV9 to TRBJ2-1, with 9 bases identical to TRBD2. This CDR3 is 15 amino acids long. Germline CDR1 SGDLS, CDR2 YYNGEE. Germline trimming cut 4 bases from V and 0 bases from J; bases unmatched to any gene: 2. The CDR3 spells CASSLSGGSYNEQFF. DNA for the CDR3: TGTGCCAGCAGCCTTAGCGGGGGCTCCTACAATGAGCAGTTCTTC.

CDR3 protein: CASSPEGGLGYTF. The CDR3 DNA is TGTGCCAGCAGCCCAGAGGGGGGGCTTGGCTACACCTTC. The chain joins TRBV11-2 to TRBJ1-2; the D gene is possibly TRBD1 (6 bases). The germline V and J ends were trimmed by 5 bases and 7 bases, with 14 bases remaining between them. The CDR3 is 13 residues long. Germline V gives CDR1 SGHAT, CDR2 FQNNGV.

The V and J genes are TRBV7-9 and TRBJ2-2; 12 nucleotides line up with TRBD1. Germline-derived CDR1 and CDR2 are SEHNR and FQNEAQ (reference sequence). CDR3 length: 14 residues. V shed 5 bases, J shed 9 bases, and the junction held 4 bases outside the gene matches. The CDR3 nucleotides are TGTGCCAGCAGCCCGGGACAGGGGGCTTGGGAGCTGTTTTTT. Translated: CASSPGQGAWELFF.

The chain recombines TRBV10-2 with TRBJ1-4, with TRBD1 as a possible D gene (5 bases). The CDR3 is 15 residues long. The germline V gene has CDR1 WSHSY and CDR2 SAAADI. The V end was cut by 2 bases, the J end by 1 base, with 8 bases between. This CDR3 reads CASSEMGRTNEKLFF. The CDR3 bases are TGCGCCAGCAGTGAGATGGGGCGAACTAATGAAAAACTGTTTTTT.

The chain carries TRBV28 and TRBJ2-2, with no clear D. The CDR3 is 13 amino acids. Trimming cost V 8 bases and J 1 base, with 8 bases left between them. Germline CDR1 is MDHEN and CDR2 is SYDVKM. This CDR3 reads CASLLGNTGELFF. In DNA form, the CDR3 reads TGTGCCAGCCTCCTCGGGAACACCGGGGAGCTGTTTTTT.

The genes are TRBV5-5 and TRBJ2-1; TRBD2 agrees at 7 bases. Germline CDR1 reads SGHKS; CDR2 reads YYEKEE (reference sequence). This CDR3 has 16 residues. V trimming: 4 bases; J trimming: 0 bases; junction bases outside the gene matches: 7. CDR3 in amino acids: CASSSLLAASYNEQFF. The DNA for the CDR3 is TGTGCCAGCAGCAGCCTCCTAGCGGCCTCCTACAATGAGCAGTTCTTC.

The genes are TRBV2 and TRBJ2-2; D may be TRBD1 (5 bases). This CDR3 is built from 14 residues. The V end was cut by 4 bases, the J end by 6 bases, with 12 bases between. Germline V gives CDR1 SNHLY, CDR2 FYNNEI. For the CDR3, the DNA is TGTGCCAGCAGTGGGGGCTATCAAGCCGGGGAGCTGTTTTTT. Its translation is CASSGGYQAGELFF.

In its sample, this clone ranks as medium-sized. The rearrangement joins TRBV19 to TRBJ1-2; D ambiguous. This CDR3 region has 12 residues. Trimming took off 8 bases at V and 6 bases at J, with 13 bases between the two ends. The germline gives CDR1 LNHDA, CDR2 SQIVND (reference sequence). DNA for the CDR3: TGTGCCAGTTCTGACACGTACCATGGCTACACCTTC. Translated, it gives CASSDTYHGYTF.